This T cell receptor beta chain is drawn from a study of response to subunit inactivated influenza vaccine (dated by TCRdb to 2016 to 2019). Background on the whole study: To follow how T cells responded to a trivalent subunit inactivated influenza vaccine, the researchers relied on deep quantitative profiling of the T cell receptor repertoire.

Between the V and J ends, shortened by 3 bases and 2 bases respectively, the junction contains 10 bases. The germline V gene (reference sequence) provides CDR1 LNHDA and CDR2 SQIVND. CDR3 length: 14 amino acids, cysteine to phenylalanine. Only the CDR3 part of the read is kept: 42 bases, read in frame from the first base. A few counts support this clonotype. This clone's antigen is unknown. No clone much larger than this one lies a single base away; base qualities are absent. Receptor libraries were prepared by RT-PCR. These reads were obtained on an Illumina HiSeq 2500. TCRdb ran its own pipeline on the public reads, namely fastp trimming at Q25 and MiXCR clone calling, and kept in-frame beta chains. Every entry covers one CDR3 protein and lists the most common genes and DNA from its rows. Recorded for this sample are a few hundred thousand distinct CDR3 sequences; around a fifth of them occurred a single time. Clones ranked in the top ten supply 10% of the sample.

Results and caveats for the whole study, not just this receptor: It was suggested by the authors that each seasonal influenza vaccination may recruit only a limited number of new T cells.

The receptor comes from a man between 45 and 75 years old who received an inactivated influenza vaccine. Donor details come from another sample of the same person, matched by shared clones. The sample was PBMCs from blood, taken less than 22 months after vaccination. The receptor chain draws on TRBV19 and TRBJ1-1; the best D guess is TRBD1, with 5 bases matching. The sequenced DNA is TGTGCCAGTAGTATGGGGCGGAGTAACACTGAAGCTTTCTTT. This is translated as CASSMGRSNTEAFF.